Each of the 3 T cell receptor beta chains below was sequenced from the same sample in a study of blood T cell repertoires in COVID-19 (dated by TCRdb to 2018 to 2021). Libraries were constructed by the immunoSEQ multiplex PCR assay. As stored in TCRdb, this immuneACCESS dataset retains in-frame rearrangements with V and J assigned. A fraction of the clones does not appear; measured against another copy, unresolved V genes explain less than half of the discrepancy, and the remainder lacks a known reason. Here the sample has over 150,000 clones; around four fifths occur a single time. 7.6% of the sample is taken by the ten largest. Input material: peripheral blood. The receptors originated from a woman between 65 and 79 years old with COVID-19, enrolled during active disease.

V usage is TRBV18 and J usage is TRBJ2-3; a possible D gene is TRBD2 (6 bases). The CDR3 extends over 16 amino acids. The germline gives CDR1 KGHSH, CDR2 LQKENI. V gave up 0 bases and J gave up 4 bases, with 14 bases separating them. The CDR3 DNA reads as TGTGCCAGCTCACCACCGTGGACGGGAGCCTCAGATACGCAGTATTTT. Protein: CASSPPWTGASDTQYF.

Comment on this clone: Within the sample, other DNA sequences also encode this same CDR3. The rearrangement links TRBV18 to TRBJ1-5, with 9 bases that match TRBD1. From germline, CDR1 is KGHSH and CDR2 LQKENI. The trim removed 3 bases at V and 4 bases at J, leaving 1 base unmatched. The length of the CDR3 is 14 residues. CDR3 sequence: CASSPTGGNQPQHF. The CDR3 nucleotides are TGTGCCAGCTCACCGACAGGGGGGAATCAGCCCCAGCATTTT.

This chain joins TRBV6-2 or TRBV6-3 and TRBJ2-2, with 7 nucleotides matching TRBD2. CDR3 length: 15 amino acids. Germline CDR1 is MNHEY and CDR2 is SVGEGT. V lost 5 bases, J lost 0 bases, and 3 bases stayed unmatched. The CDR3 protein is CASSLLAANTGELFF. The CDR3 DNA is TGTGCCAGCAGTCTCCTAGCGGCGAACACCGGGGAGCTGTTTTTT.